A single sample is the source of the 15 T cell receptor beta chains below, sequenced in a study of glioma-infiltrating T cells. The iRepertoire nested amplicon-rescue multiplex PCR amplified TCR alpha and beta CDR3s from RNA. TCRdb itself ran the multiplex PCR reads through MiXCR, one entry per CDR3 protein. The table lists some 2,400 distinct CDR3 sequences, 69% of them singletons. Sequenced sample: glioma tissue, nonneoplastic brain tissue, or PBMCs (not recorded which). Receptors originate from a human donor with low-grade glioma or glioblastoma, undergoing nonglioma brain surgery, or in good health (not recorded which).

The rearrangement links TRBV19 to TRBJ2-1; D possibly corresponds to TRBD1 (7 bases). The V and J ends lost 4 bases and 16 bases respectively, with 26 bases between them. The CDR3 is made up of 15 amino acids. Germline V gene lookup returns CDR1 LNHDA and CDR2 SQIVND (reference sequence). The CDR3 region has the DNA TGTGCCAGTAGTAGTAGGGGGGACAGAATTAGTGATCATTTCTTC. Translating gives CASSSRGDRISDHFF.

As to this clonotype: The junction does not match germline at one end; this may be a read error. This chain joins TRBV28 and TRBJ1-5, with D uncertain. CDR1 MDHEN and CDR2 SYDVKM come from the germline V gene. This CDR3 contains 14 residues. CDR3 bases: TGCGCCAGCAGTTTCAGTTATAGCAATCAGCCCCAGCGTTTT. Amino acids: CASSFSYSNQPQRF.

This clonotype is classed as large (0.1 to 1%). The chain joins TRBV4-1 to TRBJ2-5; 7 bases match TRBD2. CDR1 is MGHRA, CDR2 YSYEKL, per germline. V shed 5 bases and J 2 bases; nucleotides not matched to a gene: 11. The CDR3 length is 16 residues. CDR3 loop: CASSSPGGANQETQYF. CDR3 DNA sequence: TGCGCCAGCAGCTCCCCGGGGGGAGCTAATCAAGAGACCCAGTACTTC.

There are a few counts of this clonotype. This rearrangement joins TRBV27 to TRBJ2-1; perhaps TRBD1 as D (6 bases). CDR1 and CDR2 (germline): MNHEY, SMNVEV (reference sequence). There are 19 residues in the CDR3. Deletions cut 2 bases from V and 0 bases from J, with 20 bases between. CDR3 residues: CASSLPRAAGQSSYNEQFF. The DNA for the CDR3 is TGTGCCAGCAGTTTACCCAGAGCCGCCGGACAGAGCTCCTACAATGAGCAGTTCTTC.

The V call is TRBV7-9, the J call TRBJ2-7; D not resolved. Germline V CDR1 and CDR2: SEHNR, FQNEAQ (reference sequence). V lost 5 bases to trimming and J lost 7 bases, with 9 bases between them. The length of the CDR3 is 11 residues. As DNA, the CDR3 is TGTGCCAGCAGCATTGGTACGGAGCAGTACGTC. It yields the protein CASSIGTEQYV.

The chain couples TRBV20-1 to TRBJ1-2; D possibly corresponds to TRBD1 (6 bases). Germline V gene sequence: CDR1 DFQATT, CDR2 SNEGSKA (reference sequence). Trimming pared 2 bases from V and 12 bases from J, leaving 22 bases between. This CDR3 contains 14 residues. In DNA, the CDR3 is TGCAGTGCTAGAAGACGGGGGGCGCAGGATGTCCACACCTTC. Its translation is CSARRRGAQDVHTF.

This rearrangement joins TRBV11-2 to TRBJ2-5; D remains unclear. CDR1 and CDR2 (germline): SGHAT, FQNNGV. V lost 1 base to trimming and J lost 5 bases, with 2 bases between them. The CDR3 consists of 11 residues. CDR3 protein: CASSLGETQYF. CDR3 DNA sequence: TGTGCCAGCAGCTTAGGGGAGACCCAGTACTTC.

The CDR3 spells CATSRDDSGEGDTF. CDR3 DNA: TGTGCCACCAGCAGAGATGACAGCGGCGAGGGCGACACCTTC. The rearrangement joins TRBV15 to TRBJ1-2; perhaps TRBD1 as D (5 bases). CDR3 length equals 14 residues. Trimming took 0 bases from V and 12 from J, leaving 17 bases between them. Germline V CDR1 and CDR2: LNHNV, YYDKDF (reference sequence). Combining the CDR3 with reference TRBV15 and TRBJ1-2 gives the whole variable domain DAMVIQNPRYQVTQFGKPVTLSCSQTLNHNVMYWYQQKSSQAPKLLFHYYDKDFNNEADTPDNFQSRRPNTSFCFLDIRSPGLGDTAMYLCATSRDDSGEGDTFGSGTRLTVV.

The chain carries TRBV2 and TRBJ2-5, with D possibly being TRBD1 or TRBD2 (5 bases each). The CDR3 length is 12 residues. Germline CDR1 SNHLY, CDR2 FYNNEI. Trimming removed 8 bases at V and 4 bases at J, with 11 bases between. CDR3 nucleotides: TGTGCCAGCCAGGGCCGGGGAGAGACCCAGTACTTC. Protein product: CASQGRGETQYF. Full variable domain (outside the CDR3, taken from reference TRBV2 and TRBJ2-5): EPEVTQTPSHQVTQMGQEVILRCVPISNHLYFYWYRQILGQKVEFLVSFYNNEISEKSEIFDDQFSVERPDGSNFTLKIRSTKLEDSAMYFCASQGRGETQYFGPGTRLLVL.

The CDR3 region is CASSRTAGQISYNEQFF. The CDR3 nucleotides are TGTGCCAGCAGTCGCACCGCCGGACAGATCTCCTACAATGAGCAGTTCTTC. The V and J genes are TRBV6-2 or TRBV6-3 and TRBJ2-1, with D maybe TRBD1 (6 bases). In germline, CDR1 is MNHEY, CDR2 SVGEGT. This CDR3 is 17 amino acids long. The V gene lost 5 bases and the J gene lost 0 bases, with 17 bases spanning the gap.

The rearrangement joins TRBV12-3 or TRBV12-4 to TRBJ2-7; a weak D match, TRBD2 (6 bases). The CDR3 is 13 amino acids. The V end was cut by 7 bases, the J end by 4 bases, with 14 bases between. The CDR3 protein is CASKLGGPYEQYF. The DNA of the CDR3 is TGTGCCAGCAAACTCGGGGGACCTTACGAGCAGTACTTC.

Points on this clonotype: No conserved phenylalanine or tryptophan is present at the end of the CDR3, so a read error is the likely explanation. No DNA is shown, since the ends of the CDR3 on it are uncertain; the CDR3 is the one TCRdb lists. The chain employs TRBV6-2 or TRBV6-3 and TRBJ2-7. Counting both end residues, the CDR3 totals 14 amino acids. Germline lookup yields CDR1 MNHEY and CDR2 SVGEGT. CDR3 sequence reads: CASSPAVFSYERYL.

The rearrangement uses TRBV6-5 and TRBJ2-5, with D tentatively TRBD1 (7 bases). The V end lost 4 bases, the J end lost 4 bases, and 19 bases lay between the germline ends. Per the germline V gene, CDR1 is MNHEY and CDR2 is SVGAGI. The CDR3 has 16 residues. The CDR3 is CASSSLPGQGGETQYF. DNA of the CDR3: TGTGCCAGCAGTTCCTTACCGGGGCAGGGGGGAGAGACCCAGTACTTC.

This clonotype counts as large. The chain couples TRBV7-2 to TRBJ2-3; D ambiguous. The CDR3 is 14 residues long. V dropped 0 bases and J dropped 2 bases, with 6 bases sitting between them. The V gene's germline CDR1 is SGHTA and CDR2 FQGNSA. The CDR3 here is CASSLAPNTDTQYF. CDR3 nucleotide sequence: TGTGCCAGCAGCTTAGCTCCAAACACAGATACGCAGTATTTT.

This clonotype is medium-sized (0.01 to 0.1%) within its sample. DNA of the CDR3: TGCGCCAGCAGGGGAGGGAGCACTGAAGCTTTCTTT. This encodes CASRGGSTEAFF. The rearrangement joins TRBV5-1 to TRBJ1-1; D remains ambiguous. Between the trimmed V and J ends, which lost 5 bases and 4 bases, there was a span of 9 bases. CDR3 length: 12 amino acids. The V gene's germline CDR1 is SGHRS and CDR2 YFSETQ.